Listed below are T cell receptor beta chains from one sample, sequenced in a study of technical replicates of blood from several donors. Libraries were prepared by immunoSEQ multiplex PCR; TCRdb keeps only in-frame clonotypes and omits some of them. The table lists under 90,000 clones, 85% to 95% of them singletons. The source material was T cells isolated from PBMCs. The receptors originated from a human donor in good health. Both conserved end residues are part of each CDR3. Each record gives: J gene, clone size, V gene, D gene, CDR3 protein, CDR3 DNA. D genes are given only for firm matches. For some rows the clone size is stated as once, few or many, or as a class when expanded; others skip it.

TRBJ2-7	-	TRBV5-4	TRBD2	CASTIPGLAGYEQYF	TGTGCCAGCACCATCCCCGGACTAGCGGGCTACGAGCAGTACTTC
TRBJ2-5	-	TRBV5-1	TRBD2	CASSPGTSGGSIIQETQYF	TGCGCCAGCAGCCCGGGTACTAGCGGGGGGTCAATTATTCAAGAGACCCAGTACTTC
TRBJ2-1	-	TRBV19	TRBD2	CASSIPSPSGYYNEQFF	TGTGCCAGTAGTATACCCTCCCCTAGCGGCTACTACAATGAGCAGTTCTTC
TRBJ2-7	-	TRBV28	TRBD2	CASSRNTPGLASHEQYF	TGTGCCAGCAGCCGTAATACACCGGGACTAGCGTCCCACGAGCAGTACTTC
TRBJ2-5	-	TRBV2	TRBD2	CASSVLGTNQETQYF	TGTGCCAGCAGTGTCCTGGGGACTAATCAAGAGACCCAGTACTTC
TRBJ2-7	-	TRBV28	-	CASILANEQYF	TGTGCCAGCATTTTAGCTAACGAGCAGTACTTC
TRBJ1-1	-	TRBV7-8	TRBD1	CASSLVRQGTEAFF	TGTGCCAGCAGCTTAGTCCGACAGGGGACTGAAGCTTTCTTT
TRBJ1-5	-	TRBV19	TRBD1	CATTRTGGWGSNQPQHF	TGTGCCACAACTCGGACAGGGGGTTGGGGAAGCAATCAGCCCCAGCATTTT
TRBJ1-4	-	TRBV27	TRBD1	CASSPPTGGGGEKLFF	TGTGCCAGCAGTCCCCCGACAGGGGGAGGTGGTGAAAAACTGTTTTTT
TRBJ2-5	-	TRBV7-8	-	CASSLNQRYQETQYF	TGTGCCAGCAGCTTAAACCAGCGGTACCAAGAGACCCAGTACTTC
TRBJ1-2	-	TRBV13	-	CASFLRPQNYGYTF	TGTGCCAGCTTCCTGCGGCCCCAAAACTATGGCTACACCTTC
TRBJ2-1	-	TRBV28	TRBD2	CASSLSGSLYNEQFF	TGTGCCAGCAGCCTTAGCGGGAGTCTATACAATGAGCAGTTCTTC
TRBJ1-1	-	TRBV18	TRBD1	CASSPMRTGGRGNTEAFF	TGTGCCAGCTCACCAATGAGGACAGGGGGCCGCGGGAACACTGAAGCTTTCTTT
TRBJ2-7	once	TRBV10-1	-	CASSVKSSYEQYF	TGCGCCAGCAGCGTCAAGAGCTCCTACGAGCAGTACTTC
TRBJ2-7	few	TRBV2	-	CASTGRNRGVGAHEQYF	TGTGCCAGCACCGGTCGCAACCGCGGGGTGGGCGCCCACGAGCAGTACTTC
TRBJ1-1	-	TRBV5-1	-	CASSLGTPMNTEAFF	TGCGCCAGCAGCTTGGGGACACCCATGAACACTGAAGCTTTCTTT
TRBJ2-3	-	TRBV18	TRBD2	CASSPTQLAGGDTQYF	TGTGCCAGCTCACCAACCCAACTAGCGGGAGGAGATACGCAGTATTTT
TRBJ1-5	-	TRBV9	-	CASSVGGLSNQPQHF	TGTGCCAGCAGCGTAGGAGGGTTAAGCAATCAGCCCCAGCATTTT
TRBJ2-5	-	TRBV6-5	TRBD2	CASSLTASGHQETQYF	TGTGCCAGCAGTTTAACGGCTAGCGGGCACCAAGAGACCCAGTACTTC
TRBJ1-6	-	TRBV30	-	CAWSGGANSPLHF	TGTGCCTGGAGCGGAGGGGCGAATTCACCCCTCCACTTT
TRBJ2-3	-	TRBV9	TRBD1	CASSPGQGADTQYF	TGTGCCAGCAGCCCGGGACAGGGGGCAGATACGCAGTATTTT
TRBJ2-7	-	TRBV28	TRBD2	CASRVGTSVVYEQYF	TGTGCCAGCAGGGTTGGGACTAGCGTGGTCTACGAGCAGTACTTC
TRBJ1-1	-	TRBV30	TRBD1	CAGRPGQGLLVRAFF	TGTGCCGGCCGACCGGGACAGGGCCTTCTAGTGAGAGCTTTCTTT
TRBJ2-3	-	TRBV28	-	CASKQSISTDTQYF	TGTGCCAGTAAACAGTCGATCAGCACAGATACGCAGTATTTT
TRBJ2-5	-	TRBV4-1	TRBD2	CASSHPSRLAGDPQETQYF	TGCGCCAGCAGCCACCCCTCTCGACTAGCGGGGGACCCCCAAGAGACCCAGTACTTC
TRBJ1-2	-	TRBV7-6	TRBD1	CASSHGQGAIPYTF	TGTGCCAGCAGCCACGGACAGGGGGCGATTCCCTACACCTTC